The rows below give T cell receptor beta chains drawn from one sample of a study of blood T cell repertoires in COVID-19. TCRdb's table, derived via immunoSEQ multiplex PCR, lists solely in-frame clones and lacks some. Among tens of thousands of clones, more than 85% were seen once, and the ten largest hold roughly 13%. Input material: peripheral blood. Receptors were obtained from a man aged 65 to 85 with active or convalescent COVID-19. Each CDR3 is given with its conserved first and last residue. Each record gives: J gene, CDR3 length, V gene, CDR3 protein.

TRBJ1-5 15 TRBV6-1 CASSETLSSNQPQHF
TRBJ1-2 12 TRBV30 CAWSRQTGGYTF
TRBJ2-1 15 TRBV5-1 CASSITSGSYNEQFF
TRBJ2-5 13 TRBV18 CASSPGALKTQYF
TRBJ1-2 12 TRBV12-3/TRBV12-4 CASRGQNYGYTF
TRBJ2-1 15 TRBV5-1 CASSLGLAGYNEQFF
TRBJ1-6 13 TRBV27 CASSRRNNSPLHF
TRBJ2-2 18 TRBV7-6 CASTLPGLARKSSGELFF
TRBJ1-2 11 TRBV12-3/TRBV12-4 CASSLSYGYTF
TRBJ2-6 18 TRBV6-4 CASSRTPAGEAGANVLTF
TRBJ2-1 14 TRBV6-5 CASRNGAGHNEQFF
TRBJ1-6 16 TRBV7-9 CASSLAAQRSNSPLHF
TRBJ1-2 14 TRBV5-1 CASSLDGTTGGYTF
TRBJ2-5 14 TRBV24-1 CATSEQGVRETQYF
TRBJ2-3 17 TRBV21-1 CASSETMRTGATDTQYF
TRBJ2-5 13 TRBV14 CASSPTAGGTQYF
TRBJ2-7 13 TRBV10-2 CASSGTSDYEQYF
TRBJ2-1 15 TRBV4-2 CASSQVRGSRNEQFF
TRBJ1-6 16 TRBV2 CASGGIQGLGNSPLHF
TRBJ1-2 15 TRBV5-1 CASSLSSGSFYGYTF
TRBJ1-4 14 TRBV28 CASNYRGLNEKLFF
TRBJ2-7 13 TRBV7-3 CASSLGTPGEQYF
TRBJ1-3 17 TRBV4-2 CASSQVFAFFSGNTIYF
TRBJ2-7 18 TRBV21-1 CASPASYRSNPTAYEQYF
TRBJ1-2 16 TRBV4-1 CASSQEMTGVYYGYTF
TRBJ2-6 16 TRBV7-9 CASSLGGFTGANVLTF
TRBJ2-4 13 TRBV19 CASSLGSSGIQYF